One sample yielded the 23 T cell receptor beta chains listed below, sequenced in a study of T cell changes during pregnancy in multiple sclerosis. Produced via immunoSEQ multiplex PCR; TCRdb's table is partial and in-frame only. The sample carries more than 50,000 clones, more than 75% recorded once. The source was peripheral blood, collected in the first trimester of pregnancy. The source is a female donor in good health, enrolled as a control in a pregnancy study.

This clone has a single count. The chain recombines TRBV18 with TRBJ1-3, with D tentatively TRBD1 (5 bases). The germline gives CDR1 KGHSH, CDR2 LQKENI. The CDR3 sequence is 15 residues long. V dropped 3 bases and J dropped 2 bases, with 11 bases sitting between them. The CDR3 nucleotides are TGTGCCAGCTCACCCTCCGGACAACCTGGAAACACCATATATTTT. Protein sequence: CASSPSGQPGNTIYF.

The chain recombines TRBV5-1 with TRBJ2-7; D remains ambiguous. V lost 1 base, J lost 3 bases, and 8 bases lay in between. The CDR3 consists of 13 residues. From germline, CDR1 is SGHRS and CDR2 YFSETQ. CDR3 bases: TGCGCCAGCAGCTTGTCGACGGGCTACGAGCAGTACTTC. Protein sequence: CASSLSTGYEQYF.

The V gene is TRBV7-9, the J gene TRBJ2-7; 7 bases map to TRBD1. The CDR3 runs 15 residues. The germline V gene encodes CDR1 SEHNR and CDR2 FQNEAQ (reference sequence). Trimming removed 2 bases from V and 6 bases from J; junction bases left unmatched: 10. The CDR3 spells CASSLRWDSACEQYF. The DNA for the CDR3 is TGTGCCAGCAGCTTACGGTGGGACAGCGCCTGCGAGCAGTACTTC.

The V gene is TRBV29-1, the J gene TRBJ2-1; the D is unclear. Trimming cost V 7 bases and J 4 bases, with 8 bases left between them. The CDR3 runs to 11 residues. CDR1 and CDR2 from the germline V gene are SQVTM and ANQGSEA. The CDR3, as DNA: TGCAGCGCCCCCCTATACAATGAGCAGTTCTTC. Amino acids: CSAPLYNEQFF.

The chain couples TRBV9 to TRBJ2-5; 7 bases match TRBD2. CDR1 SGDLS and CDR2 YYNGEE come from the germline V gene. After removal of 0 bases from V and 5 bases from J, the junction contained 7 bases not matched to a gene. The CDR3 has 15 residues. The CDR3 region has the DNA TGTGCCAGCAGCGTAGAGGAGACTAGCAGGGAGACCCAGTACTTC. It specifies CASSVEETSRETQYF.

This chain connects TRBV9 to TRBJ2-5; TRBD1 might be the D (5 bases). The CDR3 runs 14 residues. CDR1 is SGDLS, CDR2 YYNGEE, per germline. V lost 0 bases to trimming and J lost 5 bases, with 11 bases between them. This CDR3 reads CASSVDQGWETQYF. As DNA, the CDR3 is TGTGCCAGCAGCGTAGATCAGGGTTGGGAGACCCAGTACTTC.

V usage is TRBV29-1 and J usage is TRBJ1-1, with TRBD1 matching over 7 bases. Germline CDR1 and CDR2: SQVTM and ANQGSEA. CDR3 length: 13 residues. Trimming cost V 4 bases and J 0 bases; bases outside gene matches: 2. The CDR3 DNA is TGCAGCGTTGGGGACAGTATGAACACTGAAGCTTTCTTT. Amino acid sequence: CSVGDSMNTEAFF.

The chain joins TRBV5-6 to TRBJ2-2, with 11 positions matching TRBD2. Per the germline V gene, CDR1 is SGHDT and CDR2 is YYEEEE. CDR3 length: 14 amino acids. The V segment lost 2 bases and the J segment 12 bases; nucleotides outside the gene matches: 6. The CDR3 protein is CASSFRTSGYKLFF. In nucleotides, the CDR3 is TGTGCCAGCAGCTTCAGGACTAGCGGGTATAAGCTGTTTTTT.

V is TRBV28 and J is TRBJ2-5; a possible D gene is TRBD1 (5 bases). Deletions cut 3 bases from V and 5 bases from J, with 10 bases between. CDR3 length: 13 amino acids. CDR1 and CDR2 (germline): MDHEN, SYDVKM. The CDR3 sequence: CASSLGRVETQYF. The CDR3 DNA sequence: TGTGCCAGCAGTTTGGGCAGGGTGGAGACCCAGTACTTC.

The table lists this clone with a count of one. V usage is TRBV11-3 and J usage is TRBJ2-7, with 8 nucleotides matching TRBD2. Germline V gives CDR1 SGHNT, CDR2 YENEEA. This CDR3 has 13 amino acids. Trimming removed 1 base from V and 12 bases from J; junction bases left unmatched: 8. CDR3 sequence reads: CASSLVSSGTPYF. CDR3 DNA sequence: TGTGCCAGCAGCTTAGTTAGTAGCGGGACACCGTACTTC.

The chain couples TRBV5-1 to TRBJ1-2, with 9 bases lining up with TRBD1. This CDR3 is 14 amino acids long. The V gene's germline CDR1 is SGHRS and CDR2 YFSETQ. After removal of 5 bases from V and 7 bases from J, the junction contained 9 bases not matched to a gene. The CDR3 nucleotides read TGCGCCAGCAGACTATCCGACAGGGGGTTTGGCTACACCTTC. Translation gives CASRLSDRGFGYTF.

This clone was detected once. The chain combines TRBV11-3 with TRBJ2-1; 8 bases are a match to TRBD2. Germline V gene sequence: CDR1 SGHNT, CDR2 YENEEA. The V gene end was trimmed by 5 bases and the J gene end by 5 bases; junction bases not matched to a gene: 8. The CDR3 has 15 amino acids. The CDR3 spells CASSDGTGGDNEQFF. The CDR3, as DNA: TGTGCCAGCAGCGACGGGACCGGGGGGGACAATGAGCAGTTCTTC.

The chain couples TRBV19 to TRBJ2-3; D is unresolved. Germline V gives CDR1 LNHDA, CDR2 SQIVND (reference sequence). V gave up 1 base and J gave up 2 bases, with 7 bases separating them. The CDR3 loop spans 14 amino acids. The CDR3 loop is CASSIGQNTDTQYF. The CDR3 region has the DNA TGTGCCAGTAGTATAGGTCAGAACACAGATACGCAGTATTTT.

The chain employs TRBV21-1 and TRBJ1-5; TRBD1 is the table's D call and was not checked against the DNA. TRBV21-1 is a listed pseudogene. This CDR3 is built from 16 residues. The CDR3 loop is CASVLPGAKRNQPQHF. As DNA, the CDR3 is TGTGCCAGCGTACTCCCAGGGGCAAAGCGGAATCAGCCCCAGCATTTT.

V gene TRBV11-2 combines with J gene TRBJ2-7; 8 bases align to TRBD2. Germline V gene data show CDR1 as SGHAT and CDR2 as FQNNGV. Trimming took 5 bases from V and 0 from J; bases not matched to a gene: 9. This CDR3 comprises 16 residues. DNA of the CDR3: TGTGCCAGCAGCCCAGAGGGCAGCGGGAGCTCCTACGAGCAGTACTTC. This translates into CASSPEGSGSSYEQYF.

This chain uses TRBV9 with TRBJ2-1; 9 bases agree with TRBD2. The trim removed 2 bases at V and 1 base at J, leaving 4 bases unmatched. The CDR3 length is 16 residues. CDR1 and CDR2 from the germline V gene are SGDLS and YYNGEE. In DNA, the CDR3 is TGTGCCAGCAGCGTTCGTAGCGGGAGATCCTACAATGAGCAGTTCTTC. Its protein product is CASSVRSGRSYNEQFF.

This sequence joins TRBV6-1 and TRBJ1-1; D unclear. CDR1 is MNHNS, CDR2 SASEGT, per germline. The CDR3 loop spans 11 amino acids. V dropped 11 bases and J dropped 1 base, with 8 bases sitting between them. CDR3 nucleotides: TGTGCCCTGGCAAAGAACACTGAAGCTTTCTTT. Its translation is CALAKNTEAFF.

The V gene is TRBV30, the J gene TRBJ2-5; a weak D match, TRBD2 (6 bases). Germline lookup yields CDR1 GTSNPN and CDR2 SVGIG (reference sequence). This CDR3 spans 15 amino acids. In nucleotides, the CDR3 is TGTGCGACCAAGGGCCGGCGGGGTCACCAAGAGACCCAGTACTTC. Its translation is CATKGRRGHQETQYF.

This chain links TRBV6-1 with TRBJ2-7; weak D call: TRBD1 (6 bases). This CDR3 region has 15 residues. V shed 0 bases and J shed 3 bases, with 12 bases lying between them. Germline CDR1 and CDR2: MNHNS and SASEGT. DNA for the CDR3: TGTGCCAGCAGTGAAGCTGGACAGATCTACTACGAGCAGTACTTC. Amino acid sequence: CASSEAGQIYYEQYF.

The rearrangement uses TRBV19 and TRBJ1-3; D is ambiguous. V was pared by 8 bases and J by 5 bases, with 13 bases between. From germline, CDR1 is LNHDA and CDR2 SQIVND (reference sequence). There are 13 residues in the CDR3. Here the CDR3 DNA reads TGTGCCAGTGCCCGAGGGAACCGAAACACCATATATTTT. Translation: CASARGNRNTIYF.

The rearrangement uses TRBV6-1 and TRBJ2-7, with TRBD2 identical over 9 bases. Germline values: CDR1 MNHNS, CDR2 SASEGT. This CDR3 comprises 15 residues. The ends lost 7 bases at V and 4 bases at J; junction bases unmatched: 11. The DNA of the CDR3 is TGTGCCAGCACAATAACTATAGCGGGGGCTTACGAGCAGTACTTC. Translated: CASTITIAGAYEQYF.

This sequence joins TRBV7-8 and TRBJ1-1, with unresolved D. The V and J ends lost 4 bases and 7 bases respectively, with 19 bases between them. The CDR3 is made up of 15 amino acids. Looked up from germline, CDR1 is SGHVS and CDR2 is FQNEAQ. The CDR3 coding sequence is TGTGCCAGCAGCTCGGCGGACTCAGCCCTGCTTGAAGCTTTCTTT. Encoded protein: CASSSADSALLEAFF.

The V call is TRBV5-8, the J call TRBJ2-7; D may be TRBD1 (6 bases). Germline loops: CDR1 SGHTS, CDR2 YDEGEE. V lost 6 bases to trimming and J lost 3 bases, with 13 bases between them. The CDR3 is 13 residues long. The CDR3 here is CASTLPDSYEQYF. CDR3 sequence (DNA): TGTGCCAGCACGCTACCGGACAGCTACGAGCAGTACTTC.